What follows are 27 T cell receptor beta chains derived from one specimen sequenced in a study of blood T cells in healthy people across ages. The use of a sample-barcoded 5' primer and a J-beta primer mix characterized a second PCR of roughly 7 to 11 cycles. TCRdb reanalysed the 5' RACE reads using MiXCR and keeps one entry per CDR3 protein. The sample consists of some 1.7 million distinct CDR3 sequences, 28% of them appearing once. Material for sequencing was blood. Source of these receptors: a woman aged 30 to 39 in good health.

The chain employs TRBV6-2 or TRBV6-3 and TRBJ1-1; 7 bases agree with TRBD1. The CDR3 is 16 amino acids. The J segment lost 1 base and the V segment lost 7 bases, leaving 12 bases of the junction unmatched. From germline, CDR1 is MNHEY and CDR2 SVGEGT. The CDR3 spells CASTPPTGRRNTEAFF. DNA for the CDR3: TGTGCCAGCACTCCCCCGACAGGGCGGAGGAACACTGAAGCTTTCTTT.

There are a few counts of this clonotype. The junction does not match germline at one end; this may be a read error. The chain recombines TRBV25-1 with TRBJ2-7, with TRBD2 matching over 16 bases. The germline V gene encodes CDR1 MGHDK and CDR2 SYGVNS. This CDR3 has 16 residues. CDR3 sequence (DNA): TGTGCCTGCAGTCCGGGACTAGCGGGAGGGTCCTACGAGCAGTACTTC. It translates to CACSPGLAGGSYEQYF.

This clonotype was recorded a few times. The chain links TRBV5-1 to TRBJ2-5; the D is unclear. This CDR3 contains 15 residues. CDR1 and CDR2 from the germline V gene are SGHRS and YFSETQ. The V end was cut by 1 base, the J end by 1 base, with 11 bases between. CDR3 in DNA: TGCGCCAGCAGCTTGATAGGAATTGTCCAAGAGACCCAGTACTTC. Residues: CASSLIGIVQETQYF.

The rearrangement uses TRBV10-1 and TRBJ1-1; possible D gene TRBD1, 5 bases. V gave up 4 bases and J gave up 6 bases, with 12 bases separating them. From germline, CDR1 is WNHNN and CDR2 SYGVQD (reference sequence). The CDR3 extends over 13 amino acids. Written as DNA, the CDR3 is TGCGCCAGCAGTGGGTCGTTGGGGGCTGAAGCTTTCTTT. Translated, it gives CASSGSLGAEAFF.

The CDR3 reads CASSQVRRGRETEAFF. CDR3 sequence (DNA): TGCGCCAGCAGCCAGGTTCGTCGGGGGCGGGAAACTGAAGCTTTCTTT. The V gene is TRBV4-1, the J gene TRBJ1-1, with D possibly TRBD1 on 6 matching bases. Per germline, CDR1 MGHRA and CDR2 YSYEKL. The CDR3 runs to 16 residues. Trimming took off 3 bases at V and 5 bases at J, with 19 bases between the two ends.

This clonotype has a handful of counts. Mismatch with germline at one junction end may stem from a read error. V usage is TRBV12-5 and J usage is TRBJ1-1; 7 bases are shared with TRBD1. This CDR3 has 14 amino acids. Germline CDR1 is LGHNT and CDR2 is FRNRAP. CDR3 region: CASGRDSLNTGAFF. The CDR3 DNA follows: TGTGCTAGTGGCAGGGACAGTTTGAACACTGGAGCTTTCTTT.

This chain links TRBV24-1 with TRBJ2-1, with D possibly matching TRBD2 (7 bases). There are 14 residues in the CDR3. Germline assignment: CDR1 KGHDR and CDR2 SFDVKD. Trimming shortened V by 2 bases and J by 13 bases, and 17 bases separated the two germline ends. The DNA of the CDR3 is TGTGCCACCAGTGATTCTGGGGGGGGCTCTCCACAGTTCTTC. Its protein is CATSDSGGGSPQFF.

Written as DNA, the CDR3 is TGTGCCACCGGCCCGGGGCAGTCCTACGAGCAGTACTTC. It encodes CATGPGQSYEQYF. This chain joins TRBV24-1 and TRBJ2-7; either TRBD1 or TRBD2 may fit D (5 bases each). Germline CDR1 is KGHDR and CDR2 is SFDVKD. There are 13 residues in the CDR3. V was cut by 9 bases and J by 1 base, with 12 bases left in between.

This clonotype has a handful of counts. The gene calls are TRBV24-1 and TRBJ2-5; D may match TRBD1 or TRBD2 (5 bases each). The CDR3 extends over 14 amino acids. Germline CDR1 and CDR2: KGHDR and SFDVKD. Trimming removed 4 bases from V and 5 bases from J, with 13 bases in between. CDR3: CATSDPRDAETQYF. The CDR3 coding sequence is TGTGCCACCAGTGACCCCAGGGACGCGGAGACCCAGTACTTC.

Worth noting for this clonotype: At one of its ends the junction is not consistent with the germline gene, which may arise from a read error. This chain uses TRBV3-1 with TRBJ1-2; D is unresolved. The CDR3 has 13 residues. Germline-derived CDR1 and CDR2 are LGHDT and YNNKEL (reference sequence). CDR3 nucleotide sequence: TGTGCCAGCAGCCTCGATGCGCCCTATGGCTGCACCTTC. Amino acids: CASSLDAPYGCTF.

This clonotype was seen repeatedly, ten times or more. The rearrangement joins TRBV19 to TRBJ2-7; the D gene is possibly TRBD2 (5 bases). The CDR3 sequence is 15 residues long. The germline gives CDR1 LNHDA, CDR2 SQIVND (reference sequence). The V end was cut by 2 bases, the J end by 3 bases, with 14 bases between. The CDR3 nucleotides read TGTGCCAGTAGTATAAGACCGGAGGATAGCTACGAGCAGTACTTC. Translating gives CASSIRPEDSYEQYF.

The V gene is TRBV27, the J gene TRBJ2-5, with 10 bases that match TRBD2. Germline assignment: CDR1 MNHEY and CDR2 SMNVEV (reference sequence). The trim removed 1 base at V and 5 bases at J, leaving 19 bases unmatched. The CDR3 loop spans 20 amino acids. DNA of the CDR3: TGTGCCAGCAGTTTATGGGCCCCTGGGCTAGCGGGGGCGTTGGTTGAGACCCAGTACTTC. Its protein is CASSLWAPGLAGALVETQYF.

The chain uses TRBV2 and TRBJ2-1, with TRBD1 identical over 8 bases. The CDR3 has 16 amino acids. V lost 6 bases, J lost 0 bases, and 7 bases stayed unmatched. Germline CDR1 and CDR2: SNHLY and FYNNEI. CDR3 amino acids: CASSHRGLSSYNEQFF. The CDR3 DNA follows: TGTGCCAGCAGCCACAGGGGGTTGAGCTCCTACAATGAGCAGTTCTTC.

This clonotype was seen once. A much larger clonotype is one base distant, so this may be a read error. The chain links TRBV9 to TRBJ1-2; tentative D call: TRBD1 (6 bases). CDR1 and CDR2 from the germline V gene are SGDLS and YYNGEE. Trimming removed 3 bases from V and 3 bases from J, with 15 bases in between. The CDR3 consists of 15 residues. CDR3 region: CASSAPGAADYGYTF. The CDR3 DNA sequence: TGTGCCAGCAGCGCCCCAGGGGCAGCCGACTATGGCTACACCTTC.

This clonotype showed up just a few times. The chain carries TRBV3-1 and TRBJ2-5, with a tentative D call TRBD2 (6 bases). Matching the DNA end better, TRBJ2-7 makes the J call doubtful. CDR1 is LGHDT, CDR2 YNNKEL, per germline (reference sequence). CDR3 length equals 13 residues. For the CDR3, the DNA is TGTGCCAGCAGCCAACAGGGCGGGAACGAGCAGTACTTC. Residues: CASSQQGGNEQYF.

This clonotype was detected once. The rearrangement links TRBV9 to TRBJ2-5; D is tentatively TRBD1 or TRBD2 (5 bases each). The CDR3 is 13 amino acids. The ends were cut back, 3 bases at V and 3 bases at J, with 9 bases in the middle. Germline CDR1 and CDR2: SGDLS and YYNGEE. The CDR3 loop reads CASSGGRKETQYF. CDR3 nucleotides: TGTGCCAGCAGCGGGGGGAGAAAAGAGACCCAGTACTTC. Using reference TRBV9 and TRBJ2-5 for the parts outside the CDR3, the full variable domain is DSGVTQTPKHLITATGQRVTLRCSPRSGDLSVYWYQQSLDQGLQFLIQYYNGEERAKGNILERFSAQQFPDLHSELNLSSLELGDSALYFCASSGGRKETQYFGPGTRLLVL.

Written as DNA, the CDR3 is TGTGCCAGCAGTTCCCTCCCTGCCGGGGAGCGCGGCGAGCAGTACTTC. Its protein product is CASSSLPAGERGEQYF. The rearrangement uses TRBV28 and TRBJ2-5; D is perhaps TRBD2 (5 bases). The J call could be wrong; TRBJ2-7 is a better fit for the DNA end. Germline loops: CDR1 MDHEN, CDR2 SYDVKM. The CDR3 has 16 residues.

The chain uses TRBV3-1 and TRBJ2-7; D is unclear. This CDR3 region has 15 residues. V lost 0 bases, J lost 5 bases, and 14 bases lay in between. Germline V gene data show CDR1 as LGHDT and CDR2 as YNNKEL (reference sequence). The CDR3 loop is CASSQDTYPEDEQYF. The DNA for the CDR3 is TGTGCCAGCAGCCAAGATACCTACCCTGAGGACGAGCAGTACTTC.

This rearrangement joins TRBV5-1 to TRBJ1-4; TRBD1 matches at 8 bases. With V trimmed by 1 base and J by 1 base, 9 bases remained unmatched. The length of the CDR3 is 18 residues. Germline V gene data show CDR1 as SGHRS and CDR2 as YFSETQ. CDR3 DNA: TGCGCCAGCAGCTTGCCGCCCGACAGGGGTGGAACTAATGAAAAACTGTTTTTT. Translating gives CASSLPPDRGGTNEKLFF.

Comment on this clonotype: Relative to the germline gene, one junction end is altered; a read error may explain this. The chain is built from TRBV12-3 or TRBV12-4 and TRBJ1-2; no clear D. This CDR3 is built from 13 residues. The CDR3 sequence is CTSSGRSNYGYTF. The CDR3 region has the DNA TGTACCAGCAGCGGAAGGAGCAACTATGGCTACACCTTC.

This clonotype was seen more than once but under ten times. The rearrangement joins TRBV14 to TRBJ2-1; 8 nucleotides match TRBD1. This CDR3 has 16 amino acids. With 4 bases clipped from V and 5 bases from J, the junction kept 10 bases outside the gene matches. Germline CDR1 is SGHDN and CDR2 is FVKESK. The CDR3 sequence: CASSPGQGGLHNEQFF. CDR3 in DNA: TGTGCCAGCAGCCCCGGACAGGGTGGTTTACACAATGAGCAGTTCTTC.

The V and J genes are TRBV20-1 and TRBJ1-4; tentative D call: TRBD1 (5 bases). From germline, CDR1 is DFQATT and CDR2 SNEGSKA (reference sequence). V was pared by 2 bases and J by 5 bases, with 15 bases between. The CDR3 is 15 residues long. CDR3 DNA sequence: TGCAGTGCTAGACCTCCGGGACGGCAGAATGAAAAACTGTTTTTT. Translating it yields CSARPPGRQNEKLFF.

This clonotype was observed at least ten times. V usage is TRBV7-9 and J usage is TRBJ2-5; 8 nucleotides line up with TRBD2. This CDR3 is built from 15 residues. Losses at the gene ends were 0 bases for V and 1 base for J; bases not matched to a gene: 1. Germline lookup yields CDR1 SEHNR and CDR2 FQNEAQ (reference sequence). The DNA for the CDR3 is TGTGCCAGCAGCTTAGCCCGGGGGGGCCAAGAGACCCAGTACTTC. Translation gives CASSLARGGQETQYF.

The chain employs TRBV7-9 and TRBJ2-1; D not certain. The V gene lost 6 bases and the J gene lost 0 bases, with 12 bases spanning the gap. In germline, CDR1 is SEHNR, CDR2 FQNEAQ (reference sequence). The CDR3 runs to 15 residues. The CDR3 sequence is CASRPEKSSYNEQFF. In nucleotides, the CDR3 is TGTGCCAGCAGGCCCGAGAAGTCCTCCTACAATGAGCAGTTCTTC. Full variable domain (missing parts from reference TRBV7-9 and TRBJ2-1): DTGVSQNPRHKITKRGQNVTFRCDPISEHNRLYWYRQTLGQGPEFLTYFQNEAQLEKSRLLSDRFSAERPKGSFSTLEIQRTEQGDSAMYLCASRPEKSSYNEQFFGPGTRLTVL.

Ten or more counts support this clonotype. One end of the junction is discordant with germline, which a read error may explain. The chain links TRBV12-3 or TRBV12-4 to TRBJ1-1, with D perhaps TRBD1 (6 bases). The CDR3 consists of 15 residues. The CDR3 sequence: CASSLGQGRNTEAFF. The CDR3 DNA reads as TGCGCCAGCAGCTTGGGCCAGGGGAGGAACACTGAAGCTTTCTTT.

This clonotype was recorded a few times. This sequence joins TRBV20-1 and TRBJ2-3; 14 bases fit TRBD2. The CDR3 is 15 amino acids. V gave up 6 bases and J gave up 5 bases; unmatched junction bases: 7. Germline values: CDR1 DFQATT, CDR2 SNEGSKA (reference sequence). The CDR3 bases are TGCAGTGCCGAGGGACTAGCGGGAGATCGAGATACGCAGTATTTT. Its protein is CSAEGLAGDRDTQYF.

For this clonotype: A read error may be the cause here, since a much bigger clone is one base away. The gene calls are TRBV5-1 and TRBJ2-5; D is possibly TRBD1 (5 bases). The V end lost 3 bases, the J end lost 0 bases, and 9 bases lay between the germline ends. This CDR3 contains 14 residues. Germline assignment: CDR1 SGHRS and CDR2 YFSETQ. This CDR3 reads CASSWSGNQETQYF. CDR3 in DNA: TGCGCCAGCAGCTGGTCAGGGAACCAAGAGACCCAGTACTTC.